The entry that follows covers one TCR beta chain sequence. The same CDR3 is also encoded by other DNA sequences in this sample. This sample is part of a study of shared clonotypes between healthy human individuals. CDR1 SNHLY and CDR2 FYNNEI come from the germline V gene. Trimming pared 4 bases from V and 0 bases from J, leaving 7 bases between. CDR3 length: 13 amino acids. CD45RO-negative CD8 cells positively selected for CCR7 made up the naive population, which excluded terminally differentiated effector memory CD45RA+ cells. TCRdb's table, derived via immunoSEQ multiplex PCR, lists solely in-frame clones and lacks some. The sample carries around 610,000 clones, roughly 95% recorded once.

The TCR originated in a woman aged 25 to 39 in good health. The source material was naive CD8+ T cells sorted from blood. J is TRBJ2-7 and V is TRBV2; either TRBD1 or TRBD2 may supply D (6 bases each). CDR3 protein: CASSGGASYEQYF. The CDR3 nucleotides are TGTGCCAGCAGTGGGGGGGCCTCCTACGAGCAGTACTTC.